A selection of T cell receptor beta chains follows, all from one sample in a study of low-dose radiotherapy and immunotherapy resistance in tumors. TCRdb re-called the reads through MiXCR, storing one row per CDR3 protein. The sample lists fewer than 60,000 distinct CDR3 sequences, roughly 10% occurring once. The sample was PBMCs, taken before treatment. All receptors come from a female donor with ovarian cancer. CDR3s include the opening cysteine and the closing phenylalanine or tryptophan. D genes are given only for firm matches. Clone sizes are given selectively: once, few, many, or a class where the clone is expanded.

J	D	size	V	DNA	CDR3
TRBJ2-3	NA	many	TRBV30	TGTGCCTGGACCCCGGCCGGAGATACGCAGTATTTT	CAWTPAGDTQYF
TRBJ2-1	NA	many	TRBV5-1	TGCGCCAGCAGCTTGGAGGGCAGCTACAATGAGCAGTTCTTC	CASSLEGSYNEQFF
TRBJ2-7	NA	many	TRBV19	TGTGCCAGTAGTTTTGGATCTTCCTACGAGCAGTACTTC	CASSFGSSYEQYF
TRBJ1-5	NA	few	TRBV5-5	TGTGCCAGCAGCGGTTGGGGCGGGACGGGTCAGCCCCAGCATTTT	CASSGWGGTGQPQHF
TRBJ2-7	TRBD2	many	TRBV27	TGTGCCAGCAGTCCAGCGGGGTCGGGGTTGATCCACGAGCAGTACTTC	CASSPAGSGLIHEQYF
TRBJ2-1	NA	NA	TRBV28	TGTGCCAGCAGTTCAAACGCCCAGCGGTCCCCCTACAATGAGCAGTTCTTC	CASSSNAQRSPYNEQFF
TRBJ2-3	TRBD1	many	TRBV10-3	TGTGCCACGCGACAGGGGGGTACAGATACGCAGTATTTT	CATRQGGTDTQYF
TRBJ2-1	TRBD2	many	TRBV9	TGTGCCAGCAGCACCGGGACTAGCGGATACAATGAGCAGTTCTTC	CASSTGTSGYNEQFF
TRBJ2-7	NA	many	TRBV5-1	TGCGCCAGCAGCTTAACAACGCAAGGCTACGAGCAGTACTTC	CASSLTTQGYEQYF
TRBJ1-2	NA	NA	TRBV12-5	TGTGCCACGGAGGCCTGGTATGGCTACACCTTC	CATEAWYGYTF
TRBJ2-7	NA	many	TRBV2	TGTGCCAGCAGGAGCTCCTACGAGCAGTACTTC	CASRSSYEQYF
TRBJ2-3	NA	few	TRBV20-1	TGCAGTGCTAGAGATCCCCCGGCCAACTCCGATACGCAGTATTTT	CSARDPPANSDTQYF
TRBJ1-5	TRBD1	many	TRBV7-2	TGTGCCAGCAGTCAAATTGGACAGGGCAGTCAGCCCCAGCATTTT	CASSQIGQGSQPQHF
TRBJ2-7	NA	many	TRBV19	TGTGCCAGTACCCCGTCCCACGATCCGTCCGGGGAGCAGTACTTC	CASTPSHDPSGEQYF
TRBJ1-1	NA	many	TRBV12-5	TGTGCTAGTGCCCGACTGGCGGATGAAGCTTTCTTT	CASARLADEAFF
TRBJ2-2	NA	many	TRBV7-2	TGTGCCAGCACTTACTCGACGGGGACACGGAACACCGGGGAGCTGTTTTTT	CASTYSTGTRNTGELFF
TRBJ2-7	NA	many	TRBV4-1	TGCGCCAGCAGCCAACAGAATTCCTACGAGCAGTACTTC	CASSQQNSYEQYF
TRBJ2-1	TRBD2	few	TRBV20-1	TGCAGTGCTAGGGGACTAGCTGTGTATGAGCAGTTCTTC	CSARGLAVYEQFF
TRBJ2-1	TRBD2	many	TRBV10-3	TGTGCCATCAGGACGACTAGCGGGAGCTCCTACAATGAGCAGTTCTTC	CAIRTTSGSSYNEQFF
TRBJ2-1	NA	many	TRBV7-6	TGTGCCAGCAGCTTAGAGACCTACAATGAGCAGTTCTTC	CASSLETYNEQFF
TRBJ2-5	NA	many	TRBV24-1	TGTGCCACCAGTGATCCGCGTGAGGGGAAAGAGACCCAGTACTTC	CATSDPREGKETQYF
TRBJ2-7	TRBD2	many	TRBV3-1	TGTGCCAGCAGCCAGGGCGGGGGCGAGCAGTACTTC	CASSQGGGEQYF
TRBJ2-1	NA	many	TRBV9	TGTGCCAGCAGCAGATACAGGGAATCGGAGCAGTTCTTC	CASSRYRESEQFF
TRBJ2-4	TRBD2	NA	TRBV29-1	TGCAGCGTTGGGGAGGGTTACAAAAACATTCAGTACTTC	CSVGEGYKNIQYF
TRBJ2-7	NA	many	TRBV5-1	TGCGCCAGCAGCTCCCATTCAAGGGGGGGTTACGAGCAGTACTTC	CASSSHSRGGYEQYF
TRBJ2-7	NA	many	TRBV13	TGCGCCAGCAGCTTAGACTACGAGCAGTACTTC	CASSLDYEQYF
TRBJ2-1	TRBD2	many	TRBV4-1	TGCGCCAGCAGCCAAGGGGCCGGCTCGGGGGGGCTTGCGGATGAGCAGTTCTTC	CASSQGAGSGGLADEQFF
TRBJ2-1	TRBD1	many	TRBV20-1	TGCAGTGCGCCCCCGGGACAGGGGATAGGACATGAGCAGTTCTTC	CSAPPGQGIGHEQFF
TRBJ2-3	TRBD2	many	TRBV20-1	TGCAGTGCTAGAAGGGTTCGGGGGGGCGCGCCAGATACGCAGTATTTT	CSARRVRGGAPDTQYF
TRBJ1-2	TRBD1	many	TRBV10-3	TGTGCCATCAGTTCCAGCGGGACAGGGATCTATGGCTACACCTTC	CAISSSGTGIYGYTF
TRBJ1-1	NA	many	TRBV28	TGTGCCAGCAGTGGGGTGGGAGGGAACACTGAAGCTTTCTTT	CASSGVGGNTEAFF
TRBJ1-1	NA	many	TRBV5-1	TGCGCCAGCAGCAAGGACGGAGGGAACACTGAAGCTTTCTTT	CASSKDGGNTEAFF
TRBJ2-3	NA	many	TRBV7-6	TGTGCCAGCAGCTTAGGCCGGGCAGGAGGCACAGATACGCAGTATTTT	CASSLGRAGGTDTQYF
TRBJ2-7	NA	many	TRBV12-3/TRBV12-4	TGTGCCAGCAGACCAGACGGCTACTCCTACGAGCAGTACTTC	CASRPDGYSYEQYF
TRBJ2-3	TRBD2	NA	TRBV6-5	TGTGCCAGCAAAGGGGCTAGCGGGAGGGATACGCAGTATTTT	CASKGASGRDTQYF
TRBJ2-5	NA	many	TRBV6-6	TGTGCCAGCAGTAATCTGGCCAGGGAGACCCAGTACTTC	CASSNLARETQYF
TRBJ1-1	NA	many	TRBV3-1	TGTGCCAGCCGGAGGGCCACTGAAGCTTTCTTT	CASRRATEAFF